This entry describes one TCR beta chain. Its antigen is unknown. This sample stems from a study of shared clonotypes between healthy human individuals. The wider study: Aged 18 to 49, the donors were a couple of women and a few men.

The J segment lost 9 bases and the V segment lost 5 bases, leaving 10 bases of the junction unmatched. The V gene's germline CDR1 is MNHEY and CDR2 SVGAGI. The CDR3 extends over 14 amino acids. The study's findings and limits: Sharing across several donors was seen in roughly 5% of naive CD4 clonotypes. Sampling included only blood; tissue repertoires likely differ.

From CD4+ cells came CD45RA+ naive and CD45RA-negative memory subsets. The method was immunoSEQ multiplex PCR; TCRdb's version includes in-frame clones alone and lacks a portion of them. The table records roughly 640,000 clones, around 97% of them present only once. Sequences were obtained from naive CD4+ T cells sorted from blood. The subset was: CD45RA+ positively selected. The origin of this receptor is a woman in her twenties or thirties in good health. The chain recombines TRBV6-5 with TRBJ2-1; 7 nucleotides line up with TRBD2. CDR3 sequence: CASSRGEGLGEQFF. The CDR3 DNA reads TGTGCCAGCAGTCGGGGGGAGGGCCTTGGTGAGCAGTTCTTC.